This TCR beta chain appears in the sequencing data of a study of blood T cell repertoires in COVID-19. This clone was detected only a few times. This CDR3 comprises 15 residues. Trimming stripped 3 bases from V and 3 bases from J, with 11 bases between. Germline CDR1 LNHDA, CDR2 SQIVND (reference sequence). Clones were sequenced by immunoSEQ multiplex PCR, and TCRdb holds only the in-frame ones, with some missing. Of some 200,000 clones listed, 86% are singletons. Material for sequencing was peripheral blood. This TCR was sampled from an elderly man with acute or convalescent COVID-19. The J gene is TRBJ1-4, the V gene TRBV19, with D unresolved. CDR3 amino acids: CASSMVGSPNEKLFF. CDR3 nucleotides: TGTGCCAGTAGTATGGTCGGGAGCCCTAATGAAAAACTGTTTTTT.